These T cell receptor beta chains were read from a single sample in a study of identical twins. TCRdb recomputed calls from the 5' RACE reads with MiXCR, one row per CDR3 protein. The profile shows 650,000 to 750,000 distinct CDR3 sequences, about 20% of them singletons. Separately, the same data were catalogued under a study of T cells expressing NK-cell markers.

Sequencing was performed on PBMCs. These TCRs come from a woman between 18 and 29 years old in good health. CDR3s leave out the opening cysteine and the closing phenylalanine or tryptophan.

cdr3_aa,v_call,j_call
ASRGTGTYNEQF,TRBV12-3/TRBV12-4,TRBJ2-1
SVRGTSGLQETQY,TRBV29-1,TRBJ2-5
ASSLGDINYGYT,TRBV5-5,TRBJ1-2
ASSPRLGPETQY,TRBV7-2,TRBJ2-5
ATSSSGETQY,TRBV15,TRBJ2-5
SVGLAYNEQF,TRBV20-1,TRBJ2-1
SATTAYSNQPQH,TRBV20-1,TRBJ1-5
SASPPGRDTEAF,TRBV20-1,TRBJ1-1
ASSKNRDTEAF,TRBV7-9,TRBJ1-1
ASSWDFSYYYEQY,TRBV5-5,TRBJ2-7
SARVLAGPSSYNEQF,TRBV20-1,TRBJ2-1
ASSEAAVMNTGELF,TRBV2,TRBJ2-2
ASSLRTGLEAEQY,TRBV7-2,TRBJ2-7
ASSRLLAGVTYNEQF,TRBV7-9,TRBJ2-1
ASTVSHTEAF,TRBV7-2,TRBJ1-1
ASSLQRGALQETQY,TRBV3-1,TRBJ2-5
ATSIELGGYTEAF,TRBV15,TRBJ1-1
ASSFRDTYGYT,TRBV12-3/TRBV12-4,TRBJ1-2
ASSQQGGPTDTQY,TRBV4-2,TRBJ2-3
ASSQPLAADTQY,TRBV3-1,TRBJ2-3
ASSPPWRGLDEQY,TRBV7-2,TRBJ2-7
SVKREGLPDTQY,TRBV29-1,TRBJ2-3
ASSLSRQGPYEQY,TRBV7-6,TRBJ2-7
ASSRTGTSGRNTGELF,TRBV3-1,TRBJ2-2
SVPRLAKNIQY,TRBV20-1,TRBJ2-4
ASSVIRAGEQY,TRBV5-1,TRBJ2-7
ASSQRLGPAAGNTIY,TRBV4-2,TRBJ1-3
ASSRQSVGAEAF,TRBV3-1,TRBJ1-1
SASKQVNTEAF,TRBV20-1,TRBJ1-1
ASRMDLTDTQY,TRBV6-1,TRBJ2-3
SAWTSLYGYT,TRBV20-1,TRBJ1-2
ASSQSPGLAAEQF,TRBV4-3,TRBJ2-1
ASSLKGLGNSPLH,TRBV12-3/TRBV12-4,TRBJ1-6
ASFRASGELDTQY,TRBV7-2,TRBJ2-3
SAEYGGGQETQY,TRBV20-1,TRBJ2-5
ASSIVAGGRNEQF,TRBV19,TRBJ2-1
ASGPPRVSGANVLT,TRBV12-5,TRBJ2-6
AVGRDPKEQY,TRBV9,TRBJ2-7
ASSARQGYNEKLF,TRBV5-5,TRBJ1-4
ASSLGASLSYNEQF,TRBV5-1,TRBJ2-1